These 24 T cell receptor beta chains were all obtained from the same sample, sequenced in a study of blood T cell repertoires in COVID-19. Measured with immunoSEQ multiplex PCR; TCRdb has only the in-frame clones, and not every one. Of more than 200,000 clones listed, approximately 87% are singletons. Material: peripheral blood. The receptors come from a woman aged 70 to 79 with active or convalescent COVID-19.

The V and J genes are TRBV5-1 and TRBJ2-5; D ambiguous. This CDR3 spans 13 amino acids. Germline V gene data show CDR1 as SGHRS and CDR2 as YFSETQ. V was trimmed by 0 bases and J by 3 bases, leaving 6 bases between them. CDR3 amino acids: CASSLGHEETQYF. The CDR3 nucleotides read TGCGCCAGCAGCTTGGGACATGAAGAGACCCAGTACTTC.

J is TRBJ1-2 and V is TRBV5-6, with unresolved D. Trimming took off 4 bases at V and 1 base at J, with 11 bases between the two ends. This CDR3 contains 14 residues. CDR1 and CDR2 from the germline V gene are SGHDT and YYEEEE. In nucleotides, the CDR3 is TGTGCCAGCAGCCCGGGTGGCGGTAACTATGGCTACACCTTC. This codes for CASSPGGGNYGYTF.

This clone was seen only once. The V call is TRBV19, the J call TRBJ1-5; D unresolved. CDR1 is LNHDA and CDR2 is SQIVND in the germline V gene (reference sequence). V dropped 3 bases and J dropped 5 bases, with 5 bases sitting between them. This CDR3 is built from 12 residues. As DNA, the CDR3 is TGTGCCAGTAGTATCCAGGATCAGCCCCAGCATTTT. Translating gives CASSIQDQPQHF.

V and J are TRBV28 and TRBJ1-5, with D possibly matching TRBD1 (6 bases). The CDR3 has 15 amino acids. Trimming stripped 7 bases from V and 2 bases from J, with 15 bases between. The germline gives CDR1 MDHEN, CDR2 SYDVKM. CDR3 amino acids: CASKVAGAGNQPQHF. The CDR3 bases are TGTGCCAGCAAGGTCGCGGGGGCGGGCAATCAGCCCCAGCATTTT. Variable domain in full (rest from reference TRBV28 and TRBJ1-5): DVKVTQSSRYLVKRTGEKVFLECVQDMDHENMFWYRQDPGLGLRLIYFSYDVKMKEKGDIPEGYSVSREKKERFSLILESASTNQTSMYLCASKVAGAGNQPQHFGDGTRLSIL.

This chain connects TRBV10-3 to TRBJ2-3, with D possibly being TRBD1 (5 bases). The V gene lost 4 bases and the J gene lost 4 bases, with 12 bases spanning the gap. CDR1 and CDR2 from the germline V gene are ENHRY and SYGVKD. There are 14 residues in the CDR3. The CDR3 DNA reads TGTGCCATCAGTGGGCGGCAGGGTCCAGATACGCAGTATTTT. It encodes CAISGRQGPDTQYF.

This chain joins TRBV6-5 and TRBJ2-7, with 10 bases matching TRBD2. V dropped 6 bases and J dropped 3; count of bases not matched to a gene: 8. This CDR3 contains 15 residues. In germline, CDR1 is MNHEY, CDR2 SVGAGI. The CDR3 here is CASRATGLAVYEQYF. In DNA form, the CDR3 reads TGTGCCAGCAGGGCTACCGGACTAGCGGTCTACGAGCAGTACTTC.

The chain is built from TRBV5-1 and TRBJ1-1; 8 nucleotides match TRBD1. The CDR3 is 17 amino acids. V was clipped by 3 bases and J by 2 bases; unmatched bases: 12. From germline, CDR1 is SGHRS and CDR2 YFSETQ. The CDR3 loop reads CASSSPGGPGPNTEAFF. The CDR3 coding sequence is TGCGCCAGCAGCTCGCCAGGGGGCCCCGGCCCAAACACTGAAGCTTTCTTT.

This chain joins TRBV6-6 and TRBJ2-7, with TRBD2 matching 11 bases. CDR1 MNHNY and CDR2 SVGAGI come from the germline V gene (reference sequence). CDR3 length: 14 amino acids. V was pared by 6 bases and J by 4 bases, with 5 bases of the junction left unmatched. Written as DNA, the CDR3 is TGTGCCAGCAGGACTAGCGGGACTTTTTACGAGCAGTACTTC. Protein sequence: CASRTSGTFYEQYF.

A word on this clone: The identical CDR3 is also encoded by other nucleotide sequences in the sample. The genes are TRBV19 and TRBJ1-5; a possible D gene is TRBD1 (5 bases). CDR3 length: 14 amino acids. V was trimmed by 5 bases and J by 2 bases, leaving 10 bases between them. CDR1 is LNHDA and CDR2 is SQIVND in the germline V gene (reference sequence). This CDR3 is CASSGQGGNQPQHF. CDR3 DNA sequence: TGTGCCAGTAGTGGGCAGGGTGGCAATCAGCCCCAGCATTTT. Based on the CDR3 plus reference TRBV19 and TRBJ1-5, the full variable domain is DGGITQSPKYLFRKEGQNVTLSCEQNLNHDAMYWYRQDPGQGLRLIYYSQIVNDFQKGDIAEGYSVSREKKESFPLTVTSAQKNPTAFYLCASSGQGGNQPQHFGDGTRLSIL.

The V gene is TRBV7-9, the J gene TRBJ2-7; D is possibly TRBD2 (6 bases). The CDR3 contains 15 residues. CDR1 and CDR2 from the germline V gene are SEHNR and FQNEAQ (reference sequence). The ends were cut back, 2 bases at V and 5 bases at J, with 16 bases in the middle. The CDR3 loop is CASSLRMGGTDEQYF. The CDR3 nucleotides are TGTGCCAGCAGCTTAAGGATGGGGGGAACCGACGAGCAGTACTTC. The whole variable domain, filled in from reference TRBV7-9 and TRBJ2-7, reads DTGVSQNPRHKITKRGQNVTFRCDPISEHNRLYWYRQTLGQGPEFLTYFQNEAQLEKSRLLSDRFSAERPKGSFSTLEIQRTEQGDSAMYLCASSLRMGGTDEQYFGPGTRLTVT.

This clone appeared once. The CDR3 nucleotides are TGTGCCAGCAGCAACAGGGTAGTTGGCACTGAAGCTTTCTTT. This sequence encodes CASSNRVVGTEAFF. The chain combines TRBV2 with TRBJ1-1, with D maybe TRBD1 (6 bases). The CDR3 covers 14 residues. Germline CDR1 SNHLY, CDR2 FYNNEI. V lost 6 bases and J lost 4, with 15 bases in between.

The gene calls are TRBV5-6 and TRBJ2-3; 8 bases fit TRBD1. This CDR3 spans 14 amino acids. The V and J ends lost 3 bases and 5 bases, in that order; junction bases with no gene match: 5. Germline V gene data show CDR1 as SGHDT and CDR2 as YYEEEE. CDR3 protein: CASSSSDRVDTQYF. CDR3 bases: TGTGCCAGCAGCTCGTCGGACAGGGTAGATACGCAGTATTTT.

Notes on this clone: Other DNA sequences in this specimen translate into the identical CDR3. The chain links TRBV19 to TRBJ1-2; D might be TRBD1 (6 bases). The CDR3 spans 13 residues. Germline V gene data show CDR1 as LNHDA and CDR2 as SQIVND (reference sequence). The V end lost 6 bases, the J end lost 2 bases, and 10 bases lay between the germline ends. CDR3 nucleotide sequence: TGTGCCAGTAGCCCTACAGGGAACTATGGCTACACCTTC. Protein: CASSPTGNYGYTF. The entire variable domain, with the rest obtained from reference TRBV19 and TRBJ1-2, is as follows: DGGITQSPKYLFRKEGQNVTLSCEQNLNHDAMYWYRQDPGQGLRLIYYSQIVNDFQKGDIAEGYSVSREKKESFPLTVTSAQKNPTAFYLCASSPTGNYGYTFGSGTRLTVV.

The genes are TRBV3-1 (or the pseudogene TRBV3-2) and TRBJ2-7, with TRBD2 matching over 7 bases. This CDR3 has 14 residues. The germline CDR1 and CDR2 sequences are LGHDT and YNNKEL (reference sequence). J gave up 2 bases and V 5 bases, and 6 bases lay outside the gene matches. CDR3 sequence (DNA): TGTGCCAGCAGCTCCACTAGCGCTACCTACGAGCAGTACTTC. Translation: CASSSTSATYEQYF.

The chain links TRBV20-1 to TRBJ1-6, with no clear D. CDR3 length: 10 residues. V dropped 0 bases and J dropped 13 bases, with 4 bases sitting between them. Germline CDR1 reads DFQATT; CDR2 reads SNEGSKA (reference sequence). CDR3 sequence reads: CSARDQPLHF. The CDR3 bases are TGCAGTGCTAGAGATCAGCCCCTCCACTTT.

The chain joins TRBV19 to TRBJ2-1; TRBD2 might be the D (6 bases). The V end was cut by 4 bases, the J end by 6 bases, with 22 bases between. The CDR3 is made up of 17 amino acids. The V gene's germline CDR1 is LNHDA and CDR2 SQIVND (reference sequence). This chain's CDR3 is CASSRRSGSGYGNEQFF. CDR3 nucleotide sequence: TGTGCCAGTAGTAGAAGATCGGGGAGCGGGTATGGCAATGAGCAGTTCTTC.

The gene calls are TRBV5-1 and TRBJ2-3, with 10 nucleotides matching TRBD1. The germline V gene has CDR1 SGHRS and CDR2 YFSETQ. There are 16 residues in the CDR3. The junction had 8 bases not matched to a gene; V was cut back by 2 bases and J by 5 bases. The CDR3 loop reads CASSFRRQGAIDTQYF. CDR3 DNA sequence: TGCGCCAGCAGCTTTAGACGACAGGGGGCCATAGATACGCAGTATTTT.

The J gene is TRBJ1-2, the V gene TRBV2; D perhaps matches TRBD1 (6 bases). The length of the CDR3 is 13 residues. Trimming took off 10 bases at V and 8 bases at J, with 20 bases between the two ends. The germline CDR1 and CDR2 sequences are SNHLY and FYNNEI. CDR3 protein: CATTSGPGDGYTF. The CDR3 nucleotides read TGTGCCACCACCTCCGGGCCAGGGGACGGCTACACCTTC.

This chain connects TRBV6-6 to TRBJ1-2, with 7 bases aligning to TRBD1. The J segment lost 3 bases and the V segment lost 6 bases, leaving 4 bases of the junction unmatched. CDR1 is MNHNY and CDR2 is SVGAGI in the germline V gene (reference sequence). The CDR3 covers 13 residues. CDR3 residues: CASSPGTDYGYTF. The CDR3 DNA sequence: TGTGCCAGCAGCCCCGGGACAGACTATGGCTACACCTTC.

The chain carries TRBV7-8 and TRBJ1-2; unclear D gene. Germline CDR1 and CDR2: SGHVS and FQNEAQ. The CDR3 length is 11 residues. With 4 bases removed from V and 8 bases from J, the gap between germline ends came to 8 bases. The CDR3 region has the DNA TGTGCCAGCAGCTCCTCGGAGGGCTACACCTTC. Encoded protein: CASSSSEGYTF.

In this sample, this clone turned up once. V and J are TRBV7-9 and TRBJ1-6; D remains unclear. CDR3 length equals 14 residues. Per germline, CDR1 SEHNR and CDR2 FQNEAQ (reference sequence). Trimming took off 6 bases at V and 0 bases at J, with 6 bases between the two ends. The CDR3 region has the DNA TGTGCCAGCAGTCTTAGCTCCTATAATTCACCCCTCCACTTT. The encoded protein is CASSLSSYNSPLHF.

The chain has TRBV5-1 and TRBJ2-7; D is perhaps TRBD1 (5 bases). Germline values: CDR1 SGHRS, CDR2 YFSETQ. The CDR3 sequence is 15 residues long. Trimming took off 0 bases at V and 6 bases at J, with 16 bases between the two ends. CDR3 sequence: CASSLEWGRPSEQYF. The CDR3 nucleotides are TGCGCCAGCAGCTTGGAATGGGGCCGACCCTCCGAGCAGTACTTC.

This chain links TRBV28 with TRBJ2-7, with 7 bases that match TRBD1. CDR3 length: 17 amino acids. V shed 5 bases and J 1 base; nucleotides not matched to a gene: 14. The germline V gene has CDR1 MDHEN and CDR2 SYDVKM. CDR3 sequence: CASSPTGPGSGSYEQYF. The DNA for the CDR3 is TGTGCCAGCAGTCCGACAGGGCCCGGATCGGGGTCCTACGAGCAGTACTTC.

The rearrangement joins TRBV6-5 to TRBJ1-5, with D maybe TRBD1 (5 bases). V was pared by 3 bases and J by 2 bases, with 11 bases between. Germline assignment: CDR1 MNHEY and CDR2 SVGAGI. This CDR3 has 15 residues. CDR3 residues: CASSYGAAGNQPQHF. CDR3 coding DNA: TGTGCCAGCAGTTATGGGGCGGCGGGCAATCAGCCCCAGCATTTT.